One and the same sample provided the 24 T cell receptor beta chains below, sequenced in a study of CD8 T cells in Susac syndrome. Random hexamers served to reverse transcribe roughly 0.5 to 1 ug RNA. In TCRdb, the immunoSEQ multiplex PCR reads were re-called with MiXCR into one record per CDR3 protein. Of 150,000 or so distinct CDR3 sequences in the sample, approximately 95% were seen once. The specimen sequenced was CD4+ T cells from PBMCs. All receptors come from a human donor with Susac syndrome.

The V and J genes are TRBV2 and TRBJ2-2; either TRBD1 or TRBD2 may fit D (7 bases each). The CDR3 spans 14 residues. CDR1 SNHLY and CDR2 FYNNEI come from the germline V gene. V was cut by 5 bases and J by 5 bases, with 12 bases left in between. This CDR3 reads CASSRQGGTGELFF. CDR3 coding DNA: TGTGCCAGCAGTAGACAGGGAGGGACCGGGGAGCTGTTTTTT.

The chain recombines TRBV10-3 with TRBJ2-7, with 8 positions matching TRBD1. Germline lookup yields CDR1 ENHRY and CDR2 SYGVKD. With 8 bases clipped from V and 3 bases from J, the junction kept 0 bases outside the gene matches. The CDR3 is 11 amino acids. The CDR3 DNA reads TGTGCCATCGGACAGGGCTACGAGCAGTACTTC. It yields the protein CAIGQGYEQYF.

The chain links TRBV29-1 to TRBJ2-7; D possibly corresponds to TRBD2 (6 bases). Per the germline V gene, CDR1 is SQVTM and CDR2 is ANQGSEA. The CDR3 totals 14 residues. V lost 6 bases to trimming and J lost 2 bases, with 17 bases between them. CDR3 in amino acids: CSVGGTVGPYEQYF. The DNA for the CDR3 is TGCAGCGTAGGAGGGACCGTCGGGCCCTACGAGCAGTACTTC.

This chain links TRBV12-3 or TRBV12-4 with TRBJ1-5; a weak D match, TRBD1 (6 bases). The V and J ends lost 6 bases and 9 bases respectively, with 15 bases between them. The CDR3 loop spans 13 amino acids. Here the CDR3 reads CASSLNRDGPQHF. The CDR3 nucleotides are TGTGCCAGCAGCCTGAACAGGGACGGGCCCCAGCATTTT.

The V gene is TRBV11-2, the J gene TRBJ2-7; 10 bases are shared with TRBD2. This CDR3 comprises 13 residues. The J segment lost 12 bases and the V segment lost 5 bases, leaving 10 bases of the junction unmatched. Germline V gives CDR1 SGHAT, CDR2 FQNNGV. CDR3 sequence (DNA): TGTGCCAGCAGCGGTCCGGGACTAGCGAAAGTGTACTTC. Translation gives CASSGPGLAKVYF. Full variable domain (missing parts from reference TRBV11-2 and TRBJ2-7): EAGVAQSPRYKIIEKRQSVAFWCNPISGHATLYWYQQILGQGPKLLIQFQNNGVVDDSQLPKDRFSAERLKGVDSTLKIQPAKLEDSAVYLCASSGPGLAKVYFGPGTRLTVT.

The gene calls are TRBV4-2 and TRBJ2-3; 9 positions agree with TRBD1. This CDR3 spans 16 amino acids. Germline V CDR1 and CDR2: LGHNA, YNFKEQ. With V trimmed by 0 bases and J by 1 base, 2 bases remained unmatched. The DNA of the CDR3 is TGTGCCAGCAGCCAAGATGGGACAGGGCGCACAGATACGCAGTATTTT. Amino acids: CASSQDGTGRTDTQYF.

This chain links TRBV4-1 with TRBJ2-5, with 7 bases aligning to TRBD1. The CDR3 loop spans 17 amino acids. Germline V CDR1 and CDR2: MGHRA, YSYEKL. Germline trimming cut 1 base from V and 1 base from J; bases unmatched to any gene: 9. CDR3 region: CASSQAGTTGRQETQYF. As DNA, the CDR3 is TGCGCCAGCAGCCAAGCGGGGACGACAGGGCGCCAAGAGACCCAGTACTTC.

The CDR3 DNA reads as TGTGCCAGCAGCGTAGACAGTCACGGGGAGACCCAGTACTTC. This codes for CASSVDSHGETQYF. The chain recombines TRBV9 with TRBJ2-5; D gene ambiguous. Trimming took off 0 bases at V and 5 bases at J, with 11 bases between the two ends. This CDR3 has 14 residues. The germline V gene has CDR1 SGDLS and CDR2 YYNGEE. The full variable domain, rest sourced from reference TRBV9 and TRBJ2-5, is DSGVTQTPKHLITATGQRVTLRCSPRSGDLSVYWYQQSLDQGLQFLIQYYNGEERAKGNILERFSAQQFPDLHSELNLSSLELGDSALYFCASSVDSHGETQYFGPGTRLLVL.

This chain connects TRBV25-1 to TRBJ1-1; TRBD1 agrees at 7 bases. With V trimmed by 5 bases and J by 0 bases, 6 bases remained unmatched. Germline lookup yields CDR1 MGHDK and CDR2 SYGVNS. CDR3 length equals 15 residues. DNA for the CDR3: TGTGCCAGCAGTAAGCCGGGACAGATGAACACTGAAGCTTTCTTT. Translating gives CASSKPGQMNTEAFF.

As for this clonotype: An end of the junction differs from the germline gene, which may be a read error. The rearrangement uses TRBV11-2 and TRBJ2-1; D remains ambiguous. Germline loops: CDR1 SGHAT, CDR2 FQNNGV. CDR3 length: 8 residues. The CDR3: CASTLTGF. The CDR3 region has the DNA TGTGCCAGCACCTTGACGGGCTTC.

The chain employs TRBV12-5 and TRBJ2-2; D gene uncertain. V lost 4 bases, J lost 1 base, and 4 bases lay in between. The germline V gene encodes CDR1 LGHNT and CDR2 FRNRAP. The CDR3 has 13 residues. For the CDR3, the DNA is TGTGCTAGTGGTTCTCAGAACACCGGGGAGCTGTTTTTT. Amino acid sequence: CASGSQNTGELFF.

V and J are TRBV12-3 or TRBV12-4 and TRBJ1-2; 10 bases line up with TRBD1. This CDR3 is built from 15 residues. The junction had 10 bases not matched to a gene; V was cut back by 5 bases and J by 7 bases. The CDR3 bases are TGTGCCAGCAGTGACCCCGGGACAGGGGAGAGTGGCTACACCTTC. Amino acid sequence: CASSDPGTGESGYTF.

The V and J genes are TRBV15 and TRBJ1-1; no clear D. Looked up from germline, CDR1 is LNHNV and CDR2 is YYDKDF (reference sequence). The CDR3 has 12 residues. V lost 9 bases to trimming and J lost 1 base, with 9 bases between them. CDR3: CATRTGNTEAFF. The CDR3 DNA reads TGTGCCACGCGGACGGGGAACACTGAAGCTTTCTTT.

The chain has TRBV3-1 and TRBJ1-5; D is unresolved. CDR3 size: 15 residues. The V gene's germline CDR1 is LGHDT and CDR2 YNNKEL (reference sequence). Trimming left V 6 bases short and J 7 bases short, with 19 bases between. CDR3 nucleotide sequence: TGTGCCAGCAGTCCAACCCGGGGAGCCAGGCAGCCCCAGCATTTT. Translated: CASSPTRGARQPQHF.

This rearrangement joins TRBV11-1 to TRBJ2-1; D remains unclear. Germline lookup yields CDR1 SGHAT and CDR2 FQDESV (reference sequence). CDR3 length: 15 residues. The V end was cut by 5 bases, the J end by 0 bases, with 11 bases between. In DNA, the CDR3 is TGTGCCAGCAGCCAGACTGATAGCTCCTACAATGAGCAGTTCTTC. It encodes CASSQTDSSYNEQFF. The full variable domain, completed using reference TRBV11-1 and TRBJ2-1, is EAEVAQSPRYKITEKSQAVAFWCDPISGHATLYWYRQILGQGPELLVQFQDESVVDDSQLPKDRFSAERLKGVDSTLKIQPAELGDSAMYLCASSQTDSSYNEQFFGPGTRLTVL.

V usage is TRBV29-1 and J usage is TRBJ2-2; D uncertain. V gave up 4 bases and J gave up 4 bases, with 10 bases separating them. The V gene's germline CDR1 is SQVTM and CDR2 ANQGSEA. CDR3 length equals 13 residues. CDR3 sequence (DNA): TGCAGCGTTGTACGGAGTGGCACCGGGGAGCTGTTTTTT. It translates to CSVVRSGTGELFF.

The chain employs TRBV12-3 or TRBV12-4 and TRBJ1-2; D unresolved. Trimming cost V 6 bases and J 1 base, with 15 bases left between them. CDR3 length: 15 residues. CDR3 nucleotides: TGTGCCAGCAGCCCCTTCATCGGTAATAACTATGGCTACACCTTC. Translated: CASSPFIGNNYGYTF.

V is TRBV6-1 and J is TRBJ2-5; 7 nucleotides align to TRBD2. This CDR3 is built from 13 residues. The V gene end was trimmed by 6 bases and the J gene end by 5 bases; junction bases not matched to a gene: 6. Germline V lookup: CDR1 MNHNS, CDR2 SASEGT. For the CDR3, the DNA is TGTGCCAGCAGGTCGACTAGCCGGGAGACCCAGTACTTC. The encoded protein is CASRSTSRETQYF.

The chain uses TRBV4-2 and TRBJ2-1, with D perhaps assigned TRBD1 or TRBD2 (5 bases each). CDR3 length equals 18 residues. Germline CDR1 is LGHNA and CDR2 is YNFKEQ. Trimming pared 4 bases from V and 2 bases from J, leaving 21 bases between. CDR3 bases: TGTGCCAGCAGCCCGGGCGGGTGGGGAAGGGGCACCTACAATGAGCAGTTCTTC. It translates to CASSPGGWGRGTYNEQFF.

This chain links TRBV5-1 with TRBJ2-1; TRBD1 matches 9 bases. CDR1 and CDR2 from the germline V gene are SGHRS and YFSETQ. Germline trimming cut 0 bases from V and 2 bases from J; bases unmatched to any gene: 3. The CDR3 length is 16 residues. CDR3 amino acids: CASSLEGQGAYNEQFF. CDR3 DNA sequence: TGCGCCAGCAGCTTGGAGGGACAGGGCGCCTACAATGAGCAGTTCTTC.

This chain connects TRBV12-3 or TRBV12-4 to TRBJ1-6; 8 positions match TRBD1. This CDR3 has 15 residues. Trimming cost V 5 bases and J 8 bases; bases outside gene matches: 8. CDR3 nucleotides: TGTGCCAGCAGTCCGAGGGGACAGGCGGATTCACCCCTCCACTTT. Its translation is CASSPRGQADSPLHF.

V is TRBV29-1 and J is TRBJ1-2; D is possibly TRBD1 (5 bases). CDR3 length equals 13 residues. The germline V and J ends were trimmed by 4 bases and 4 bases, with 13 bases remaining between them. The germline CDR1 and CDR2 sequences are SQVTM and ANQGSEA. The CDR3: CSVGEGRGYGYTF. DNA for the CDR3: TGCAGCGTTGGTGAGGGACGAGGCTATGGCTACACCTTC.

As DNA, the CDR3 is TGCAGTGCTAATCGGCCAGGGGCCCAGGAGACCCAGTACTTC. It translates to CSANRPGAQETQYF. The gene calls are TRBV20-1 and TRBJ2-5; D possibly corresponds to TRBD1 (6 bases). Germline-derived CDR1 and CDR2 are DFQATT and SNEGSKA (reference sequence). The CDR3 length is 14 residues. Between the trimmed V and J ends, which lost 4 bases and 5 bases, there was a span of 17 bases.

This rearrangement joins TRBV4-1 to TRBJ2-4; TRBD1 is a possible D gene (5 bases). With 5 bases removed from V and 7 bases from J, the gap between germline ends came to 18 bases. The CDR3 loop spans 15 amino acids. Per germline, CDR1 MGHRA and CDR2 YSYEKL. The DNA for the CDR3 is TGCGCCAGCAGCACCTCCATCGCAAGGGGTAACATTCAGTACTTC. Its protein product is CASSTSIARGNIQYF.